The rows below give T cell receptor beta chains drawn from one sample of a study of response to subunit inactivated influenza vaccine. Via MiXCR, TCRdb re-called the RT-PCR reads, giving one row per CDR3 protein. The table records hundreds of thousands of distinct CDR3 sequences, around 10% of them present only once. The data also belong to a second study, concerning T cells expressing NK-cell markers.

This specimen consisted of PBMCs from blood, obtained on the day of vaccination. Every receptor here comes from a man aged 45-65 years who received an inactivated influenza vaccine. Both conserved end residues are part of each CDR3. The D gene is left open where the match is weak. Not every row has a clone size; where given, it reads once, few, many or a size class.

J	D	size	length	V	DNA	CDR3
TRBJ1-5	.	few	15	TRBV5-5	TGTGCCAGCAGCTGGTCCCCGGGGGGCGGTCAGCCCCAGCATTTT	CASSWSPGGGQPQHF
TRBJ2-2	TRBD2	many	17	TRBV4-1	TGCGCCAGCAGCCACCAAGGCGGGGGGGCAAGGACCGGGGAGCTGTTTTTT	CASSHQGGGARTGELFF
TRBJ1-6	.	.	13	TRBV5-1	TGCGCCAGCAGTTCCGGCCCTAATTCACCCCTCCACTTT	CASSSGPNSPLHF
TRBJ1-3	.	.	16	TRBV12-3/TRBV12-4	TGTGCCAGCAGTTTGGGCGGGGCTTTCTCTGGAAACACCATATATTTT	CASSLGGAFSGNTIYF
TRBJ2-5	TRBD2	few	17	TRBV20-1	TGCAGTGCTAGAGAGATTACGGGGACTAGCGGGGGAGAGACCCAGTACTTC	CSAREITGTSGGETQYF
TRBJ1-1	.	many	10	TRBV6-6	TGTGCCCGGGGGGCTGCTGAAGCTTTCTTT	CARGAAEAFF
TRBJ2-6	TRBD2	.	14	TRBV9	TGTGCCAGCAGAAGCGGGAGTGGACCCAACGTCCTGACTTTC	CASRSGSGPNVLTF
TRBJ2-1	TRBD2	few	20	TRBV11-1	TGTGCCAGCAGCCCATCGTTCTCTGCGCGGACTAGCGGGAGGCTCGATGAGCAGTTCTTC	CASSPSFSARTSGRLDEQFF
TRBJ2-1	TRBD1	many	15	TRBV25-1	TGTGCCAGCCGGGGGGGGGACAGGGGATACAATGAGCAGTTCTTC	CASRGGDRGYNEQFF
TRBJ1-1	.	.	15	TRBV30	TGTGCCTGGAGTGGACCGGGAGTTATGAACACTGAAGCTTTCTTT	CAWSGPGVMNTEAFF
TRBJ2-7	.	.	14	TRBV28	TGTGCCAGCAGTTTAGCCGGGGGACACCCCGGCCGGTACTTC	CASSLAGGHPGRYF
TRBJ2-1	TRBD2	few	17	TRBV6-5	TGTGCCAGCAGTTACTCCAGACTAGCGGGATCCTACAATGAGCAGTTCTTC	CASSYSRLAGSYNEQFF
TRBJ2-7	.	few	12	TRBV20-1	TGCAGTGCTAGGAAACTAGCTTCAGAGCAGTACTTC	CSARKLASEQYF
TRBJ2-5	.	many	13	TRBV5-1	TGCGCCAGCAGCCGGGACGCCAAAGAGACCCAGTACTTC	CASSRDAKETQYF
TRBJ2-4	.	.	12	TRBV12-3/TRBV12-4	TGTGCCAGCAGTACGACTGTAAACATTCAGTACTTC	CASSTTVNIQYF
TRBJ2-7	.	.	15	TRBV6-5	TGTGCCAGCAGTTACGGGGTAATTAGCTCCTACGAGCAGTACTTC	CASSYGVISSYEQYF
TRBJ2-2	TRBD2	many	22	TRBV12-3/TRBV12-4	TGTGCCAGCAGTTTAGCGATCCAACGCGGGGGGCGCGTCCCCGCGAACACCGGGGAGCTGTTTTTT	CASSLAIQRGGRVPANTGELFF
TRBJ2-7	.	.	13	TRBV11-2	TGTGCCAGCAGCTCCCAACGGATCCACGAGCAGTACTTC	CASSSQRIHEQYF
TRBJ2-5	.	few	14	TRBV7-2	TGTGCCAGCAGCCGAGGCGCGGTCGGTCAGACCCAGTACTTC	CASSRGAVGQTQYF
TRBJ1-6	.	few	16	TRBV19	TGTGCCAGTAGTATTCCCCCGGGACCAACGGGCTCACCCCTCCACTTT	CASSIPPGPTGSPLHF
TRBJ1-2	TRBD1	.	16	TRBV6-5	TGTGCCAGCAGCTTCCTCGACAGGGGGTCTCTTGATGGCTACACCTTC	CASSFLDRGSLDGYTF
TRBJ2-1	.	.	14	TRBV7-2	TGTGCCAGCAGCTACCGAAACAAGGGCAATGAGCAGTTCTTC	CASSYRNKGNEQFF
TRBJ1-6	TRBD1	many	13	TRBV10-3	TGTGCCATACGGACAGGAGGGAGTTCACCCCTCCACTTT	CAIRTGGSSPLHF
TRBJ2-3	.	few	14	TRBV5-6	TGTGCCAGCAGCTTGATCGCATCGGGTGATACGCAGTATTTT	CASSLIASGDTQYF
TRBJ2-7	.	.	17	TRBV7-2	TGTGCCAGCAGCTTAGTCTTCGGCAGGGGTATAACCTACGAGCAGTACTTC	CASSLVFGRGITYEQYF
TRBJ2-7	TRBD2	few	14	TRBV30	TGTGCCTGGAGTGTGACGGGAGGTTTGGACGAGCAGTACTTC	CAWSVTGGLDEQYF
TRBJ2-7	.	few	11	TRBV28	TGTGCCAGCAGCCCCGACGGCGAGCAGTACTTC	CASSPDGEQYF
TRBJ2-1	TRBD2	few	14	TRBV5-1	TGCGCCAGTCGGACTAGCGGGGTATACAATGAGCAGTTCTTC	CASRTSGVYNEQFF
TRBJ2-3	TRBD2	.	16	TRBV9	TGTGCCAGCAGCGAAGGGACTAGCGGGCAGACAGATACGCAGTATTTT	CASSEGTSGQTDTQYF
TRBJ1-1	TRBD1	few	14	TRBV19	TGTGCCAGTAGTCTCCGAGGACAGGGCACTGAAGCTTTCTTT	CASSLRGQGTEAFF
TRBJ2-5	TRBD1	few	15	TRBV20-1	TGCAGTGCTAGAGACGGGACAGGCTACCAAGAGACCCAGTACTTC	CSARDGTGYQETQYF
TRBJ2-3	TRBD2	.	14	TRBV9	TGTGCCAGCAGCGACCCCGGGGGGTCAGATACGCAGTATTTT	CASSDPGGSDTQYF
TRBJ2-1	.	.	14	TRBV12-3/TRBV12-4	TGTGCCAGCAGGGACGAAAGCTCCTACAATGAGCAGTTCTTC	CASRDESSYNEQFF
TRBJ1-5	TRBD1	many	15	TRBV12-3/TRBV12-4	TGTGCCAGCAGTTTCGCAGGGGGCGCAAAGCAGCCCCAGCATTTT	CASSFAGGAKQPQHF
TRBJ2-3	.	few	12	TRBV5-6	TGTGCCAGCAGCTCGAGGGGTAGTCGGGTTTATTTT	CASSSRGSRVYF
TRBJ2-1	TRBD2	.	16	TRBV9	TGTGCCAGCAGCGTAGGGCGACTAGCGAGTTACAATGAGCAGTTCTTC	CASSVGRLASYNEQFF